A selection of T cell receptor beta chains follows, all from one sample in a study of blood T cell repertoires in COVID-19. Generated by immunoSEQ multiplex PCR, the TCRdb table keeps only in-frame clones and is missing some. The sample carries approximately 200,000 clones, around 79% recorded once. The sample was peripheral blood. These receptors originate from a woman aged 45-65 years with acute or convalescent COVID-19. CDR3s include the opening cysteine and the closing phenylalanine or tryptophan. Each record gives: J gene, V gene, D gene, clone size, CDR3 length, CDR3 DNA, CDR3 protein. The D gene is left open where the match is weak. A row's size may be missing; if present it is once, few, many or a size class.

>TRBJ2-1|TRBV15|-|-|18
TGTGCCACCAGCAATAAAGGAGGGGGCAAGCGGGAGAGGAATGAGCAGTTCTTC
CATSNKGGGKRERNEQFF
>TRBJ2-3|TRBV19|-|-|13
TGTGCCAGTAGCGACACTAGCACAGATACGCAGTATTTT
CASSDTSTDTQYF
>TRBJ1-6|TRBV3-1/TRBV3-2|TRBD1|-|17
TGTGCCAGCAGCCAAGGCCGTACCACAGGGGCTAATTCACCCCTCCACTTT
CASSQGRTTGANSPLHF
>TRBJ1-1|TRBV28|-|-|14
TGTGCCAGCAGTTTAACCGGGGTTTACACTGAAGCTTTCTTT
CASSLTGVYTEAFF
>TRBJ1-5|TRBV27|-|-|14
TGTGCCAGCAGTTGGGCAGGGCGTAATCAGCCCCAGCATTTT
CASSWAGRNQPQHF
>TRBJ2-3|TRBV28|-|-|16
TGTGCCAGTTCCTTTAGGTGGGGCAGGGACACAGATACGCAGTATTTT
CASSFRWGRDTDTQYF
>TRBJ1-5|TRBV7-6|TRBD1|once|15
TGTGCCAGCAGCCACGACAGGGGGCCTGGCCAGCCCCAGCATTTT
CASSHDRGPGQPQHF
>TRBJ1-2|TRBV6-2/TRBV6-3|-|-|15
TGTGCCAGCAGCCCATCACCCGCGGGGACTCATGGCTACACCTTC
CASSPSPAGTHGYTF
>TRBJ2-5|TRBV7-2|-|once|13
TGTGCCAGCAGCCTAGCAGGGAGGGAGACCCAGTACTTC
CASSLAGRETQYF
>TRBJ2-1|TRBV18|-|-|12
TGTGCCAGCTCACCCGAGGTTAGTGAGCAGTTCTTC
CASSPEVSEQFF
>TRBJ2-7|TRBV6-5|-|-|15
TGTGCCAGCAGCCGCAAACAGGAACAGGGCTACGAGCAGTACTTC
CASSRKQEQGYEQYF